The 16 T cell receptor beta chains reported below all come from one sample, sequenced in a study of human T cells and chemical hapten exposure. TCRdb ran MiXCR on the RACE reads and lists one entry per CDR3 protein. Among about 350,000 distinct CDR3 sequences, just under 6.5% were seen once, and the ten largest hold 5% to 6%. The time point: patch test 2, 6 weeks after DPC sensitization. As to treatment: therapeutic diphenylcyclopropenone sensitization with weekly scalp DPC. Source: whole blood, taken in connection with sensitization to the hapten diphenylcyclopropenone (DPC). These receptors were obtained from a woman aged 18-29 years with alopecia areata. Some clones in this sample may be carry-over from other donors' samples.

This chain links TRBV6-6 with TRBJ2-3, with a weak D call TRBD1 (6 bases). CDR3 length: 16 residues. Germline CDR1 MNHNY, CDR2 SVGAGI (reference sequence). The V end was cut by 2 bases, the J end by 0 bases, with 12 bases between. CDR3 nucleotides: TGTGCCAGCAGTTACATTCAGGGGACAAGCACAGATACGCAGTATTTT. Residues: CASSYIQGTSTDTQYF.

This clonotype was detected a few times. V is TRBV5-1 and J is TRBJ1-2; D is unclear. Germline V gene lookup returns CDR1 SGHRS and CDR2 YFSETQ. The CDR3 loop spans 13 amino acids. Trimming cost V 0 bases and J 8 bases, with 11 bases left between them. The CDR3 nucleotides are TGCGCCAGCAGCTTGGGCCCAACTAACGGCTACACCTTC. Protein: CASSLGPTNGYTF.

In its sample, this clonotype was seen many times. The chain carries TRBV5-1 and TRBJ2-5; 9 bases are shared with TRBD1. The junction had 8 bases not matched to a gene; V was cut back by 0 bases and J by 5 bases. Germline CDR1 SGHRS, CDR2 YFSETQ. This CDR3 has 16 amino acids. Here the CDR3 reads CASSLGYDRGYETQYF. CDR3 nucleotides: TGCGCCAGCAGCTTGGGGTATGACAGGGGGTACGAGACCCAGTACTTC. Based on the CDR3 plus reference TRBV5-1 and TRBJ2-5, the full variable domain is KAGVTQTPRYLIKTRGQQVTLSCSPISGHRSVSWYQQTPGQGLQFLFEYFSETQRNKGNFPGRFSGRQFSNSRSEMNVSTLELGDSALYLCASSLGYDRGYETQYFGPGTRLLVL.

This clonotype occurred a few times. The J gene is TRBJ2-2, the V gene TRBV10-3; weak D call: TRBD1 (6 bases). Germline values: CDR1 ENHRY, CDR2 SYGVKD. This CDR3 comprises 14 residues. V was pared by 7 bases and J by 0 bases, with 9 bases between. The CDR3 nucleotides are TGTGCCATCACAGGGACAACGAACACCGGGGAGCTGTTTTTT. Protein sequence: CAITGTTNTGELFF.

This clonotype showed up many times. J is TRBJ1-6 and V is TRBV2, with D possibly being TRBD1 (5 bases). Per the germline V gene, CDR1 is SNHLY and CDR2 is FYNNEI. V lost 2 bases to trimming and J lost 9 bases, with 8 bases between them. This CDR3 contains 13 residues. The CDR3 nucleotides are TGTGCCAGCAGTGAACTGGGGGGTTCACCCCTCCACTTT. It encodes CASSELGGSPLHF.

The rearrangement joins TRBV6-5 to TRBJ1-3; D possibly corresponds to TRBD1 (5 bases). The V end was cut by 0 bases, the J end by 0 bases, with 18 bases between. Germline V gene data show CDR1 as MNHEY and CDR2 as SVGAGI. This CDR3 has 19 amino acids. CDR3 sequence reads: CASSYSLTGTDNSGNTIYF. DNA of the CDR3: TGTGCCAGCAGTTACTCGCTTACAGGAACAGACAACTCTGGAAACACCATATATTTT.

This clonotype was recorded many times. The chain joins TRBV3-1 to TRBJ1-2, with D possibly being TRBD1 (5 bases). CDR1 and CDR2 from the germline V gene are LGHDT and YNNKEL (reference sequence). The CDR3 has 15 amino acids. Trimming left V 4 bases short and J 2 bases short, with 14 bases between. The CDR3 reads CASSRVGGTNYGYTF. The CDR3 DNA follows: TGTGCCAGCAGCCGCGTGGGGGGAACAAACTATGGCTACACCTTC.

This clonotype was observed many times. V usage is TRBV7-9 and J usage is TRBJ2-7; D tentatively fits TRBD1 or TRBD2 (5 bases each). V was trimmed by 5 bases and J by 2 bases, leaving 13 bases between them. CDR1 and CDR2 (germline): SEHNR, FQNEAQ (reference sequence). The CDR3 is made up of 14 amino acids. This CDR3 is CASSPGTITYEQYF. The CDR3 bases are TGTGCCAGCAGCCCCGGGACGATCACCTACGAGCAGTACTTC.

The CDR3, as DNA: TGTGCCAGTTGCGTCGGGGGGAGTTCCTACAATGAGCAGTTCTTC. Encoded protein: CASCVGGSSYNEQFF. The genes are TRBV9 and TRBJ2-1; 7 bases are a match to TRBD2. CDR3 length equals 15 residues. V gave up 8 bases and J gave up 1 base; unmatched junction bases: 9. Per germline, CDR1 SGDLS and CDR2 YYNGEE. Supplemented by reference TRBV9 and TRBJ2-1, the full variable domain reads DSGVTQTPKHLITATGQRVTLRCSPRSGDLSVYWYQQSLDQGLQFLIQYYNGEERAKGNILERFSAQQFPDLHSELNLSSLELGDSALYFCASCVGGSSYNEQFFGPGTRLTVL.

This clonotype was seen at least ten times. This chain connects TRBV5-1 to TRBJ1-4; D gene uncertain. CDR1 SGHRS and CDR2 YFSETQ come from the germline V gene. The V end was cut by 4 bases, the J end by 4 bases, with 8 bases between. The CDR3 has 13 residues. CDR3 in amino acids: CASSLRVNEKLFF. The CDR3 nucleotides are TGCGCCAGCAGCCTCAGAGTTAATGAAAAACTGTTTTTT.

This clonotype turned up a few times. The rearrangement links TRBV4-3 to TRBJ2-7; no firm D call. Per germline, CDR1 LGHNA and CDR2 YSLEER. CDR3 length: 16 amino acids. Trimming left V 0 bases short and J 0 bases short, with 12 bases between. The CDR3 loop is CASSQDTTGYSYEQYF. DNA for the CDR3: TGCGCCAGCAGCCAAGATACGACGGGTTACTCCTACGAGCAGTACTTC.

This clonotype has only a few counts. CDR3 sequence reads: CASSRRQDLQETQYF. The CDR3 DNA reads as TGTGCCAGCAGTAGACGACAGGACCTCCAGGAGACCCAGTACTTC. The chain employs TRBV6-6 and TRBJ2-5; possibly TRBD1 for D (6 bases). In germline, CDR1 is MNHNY, CDR2 SVGAGI (reference sequence). The CDR3 runs to 15 residues. V gave up 5 bases and J gave up 5 bases, with 18 bases separating them.

The chain joins TRBV28 to TRBJ1-2; D gene uncertain. V was pared by 4 bases and J by 6 bases, with 6 bases between. Germline assignment: CDR1 MDHEN and CDR2 SYDVKM. The CDR3 loop spans 11 amino acids. Here the CDR3 DNA reads TGTGCCAGCAGTTCGTCCCATGGCTACACCTTC. Protein sequence: CASSSSHGYTF.

The V and J genes are TRBV7-2 and TRBJ2-5; D possibly matches TRBD1 or TRBD2 (6 bases each). Germline V gene lookup returns CDR1 SGHTA and CDR2 FQGNSA. The ends were cut back, 1 base at V and 5 bases at J, with 11 bases in the middle. The CDR3 totals 14 residues. In nucleotides, the CDR3 is TGTGCCAGCAGCTTAGAGGGGGGATGGGAGACCCAGTACTTC. Its translation is CASSLEGGWETQYF.

There are many counts of this clonotype. The chain is built from TRBV6-5 and TRBJ1-6, with D possibly TRBD1 on 5 matching bases. This CDR3 is built from 14 residues. The germline CDR1 and CDR2 sequences are MNHEY and SVGAGI. The V end was cut by 5 bases, the J end by 8 bases, with 13 bases between. The CDR3 loop reads CASSRGGGDSPLHF. DNA for the CDR3: TGTGCCAGCAGTCGGGGCGGAGGGGATTCACCCCTCCACTTT.

This clonotype was counted only a few times. This sequence joins TRBV4-3 and TRBJ2-5; a possible D gene is TRBD2 (6 bases). V lost 0 bases to trimming and J lost 4 bases, with 12 bases between them. The V gene's germline CDR1 is LGHNA and CDR2 YSLEER. The CDR3 has 15 amino acids. The CDR3 reads CASSQDRGSGETQYF. The CDR3 nucleotides read TGCGCCAGCAGCCAAGATCGGGGTAGCGGAGAGACCCAGTACTTC.